This T cell receptor (beta chain) was observed in a study of cytomegalovirus exposure and HLA in healthy donors. Study information: Inside one of the first data releases sat 85 million or so unique TCRs taken from HLA-typed donors. Study conclusions and caveats: Reports indicated that the classifier achieved high specificity and sensitivity in diagnosing cytomegalovirus status. Researchers reported from a later analysis that most CMV-associated TCR beta chains appeared HLA-restricted. A later analysis showed HLA-associated TCR beta chains outstripping equally common others in clonal expansion.

PCR involved 60 Vbeta and 13 Jbeta primers. TCRdb's table, derived via immunoSEQ multiplex PCR, lists solely in-frame clones and lacks some. Of under 200,000 clones listed, roughly 78% are singletons. V lost 5 bases, J lost 1 base, and 7 bases stayed unmatched. The CDR3 spans 14 residues. CDR1 and CDR2 (germline): SQVTM, ANQGSEA. The sample holds a few counts of this clone. As yet, its antigen is unknown. The sample was PBMCs. This receptor was taken from a woman aged 25-40 years in good health and CMV-seropositive. The chain joins TRBV29-1 to TRBJ1-2, with TRBD1 identical over 7 bases. CDR3 protein: CSVRGTALNYGYTF. In nucleotides, the CDR3 is TGCAGCGTTCGGGGGACAGCCCTTAACTATGGCTACACCTTC.